This T cell receptor beta chain was captured in a study of T cell responses to AZD1222 COVID-19 vaccine. A word on this clone: Its target is not known.

Study findings and constraints: Sampled repertoires all dated from after the peak T cell response.

Per the germline V gene, CDR1 is SGHAT and CDR2 is FQDESV (reference sequence). This CDR3 has 14 amino acids. The V and J ends lost 6 bases and 3 bases respectively, with 14 bases between them. Clones were read by immunoSEQ multiplex PCR, and TCRdb kept only the in-frame ones, dropping some. The table lists more than 140,000 clones, about 87% of them singletons. The sequencing here drew on peripheral blood, taken on day 0 of MenACWY control vaccination. The chain uses TRBV11-1 and TRBJ1-1; no clear D gene. The sequence was collected from an adult in good health. The chain's CDR3 is CASSPGRRYTEAFF. CDR3 coding DNA: TGTGCCAGCAGTCCCGGGCGGCGGTACACTGAAGCTTTCTTT.